The rows below give T cell receptor beta chains drawn from one sample of a study of blood T cell repertoires in COVID-19. This table comes from immunoSEQ multiplex PCR, and its TCRdb copy is limited to in-frame clones, with some not included. The repertoire holds approximately 210,000 clones, with more than 75% as singletons. Sequencing was done on a sample of peripheral blood. These receptors were obtained from a human donor in a cohort sampled during active COVID-19. Each CDR3 is given with its conserved first and last residue. A D gene is named only where the DNA matches it firmly. The listing skips clone size in some rows; elsewhere it reads once, few, many or a size class.

V	size	J	D	CDR3	DNA
TRBV7-9	NA	TRBJ1-6	NA	CASSFGGTTNSPLHF	TGTGCCAGCAGCTTCGGAGGCACCACGAATTCACCCCTCCACTTT
TRBV7-9	NA	TRBJ1-2	TRBD1	CASSFPEGQGAIGYTF	TGTGCCAGCAGCTTCCCGGAGGGACAGGGGGCGATTGGCTACACCTTC
TRBV18	NA	TRBJ1-3	NA	CASSPGQLILSSGNTIYF	TGTGCCAGCTCACCCGGACAGCTCATTTTATCCTCTGGAAACACCATATATTTT
TRBV4-2	once	TRBJ2-2	TRBD1	CASSQTGTERNTGELFF	TGTGCCAGCAGCCAGACCGGGACAGAAAGGAACACCGGGGAGCTGTTTTTT
TRBV6-5	NA	TRBJ2-7	NA	CASVKATGSSYEQYF	TGTGCCAGCGTTAAAGCCACAGGGTCCTCCTACGAGCAGTACTTC
TRBV7-9	NA	TRBJ2-7	TRBD1	CASSWDRGQDEQYF	TGTGCCAGCAGCTGGGACAGGGGGCAAGACGAGCAGTACTTC
TRBV28	NA	TRBJ2-3	NA	CASSQWSGSTDTQYF	TGTGCCAGCAGCCAATGGAGCGGGAGCACAGATACGCAGTATTTT
TRBV5-1	NA	TRBJ1-1	NA	CASSLATVTEAFF	TGCGCCAGCAGCTTGGCCACGGTTACTGAAGCTTTCTTT
TRBV4-3	once	TRBJ2-3	TRBD2	CASSQGSSGGTVSTDTQYF	TGCGCCAGCAGCCAAGGATCTAGCGGGGGGACTGTCAGCACAGATACGCAGTATTTT
TRBV5-4	once	TRBJ1-1	TRBD1	CASSHPTGDNTEAFF	TGTGCCAGCAGCCATCCGACAGGGGATAACACTGAAGCTTTCTTT
TRBV11-3	NA	TRBJ2-3	NA	CASSLRGKTDTQYF	TGTGCCAGCAGCTTACGGGGGAAGACAGATACGCAGTATTTT
TRBV19	few	TRBJ2-5	NA	CASSIIFGIETQYF	TGTGCCAGTAGTATAATCTTCGGGATAGAGACCCAGTACTTC
TRBV24-1	NA	TRBJ2-7	NA	CATTEDGGSYEQYF	TGTGCCACCACCGAGGACGGAGGCTCCTACGAGCAGTACTTC